This record concerns one T cell receptor beta chain sequence. Its antigen is unknown. The sample is drawn from a study of vaccination effects on CD4 cells after COVID-19. CD4+ T cells specific for antigen were expanded with viral peptide pools by the ViraFEST assay before sequencing. CD4+ T cell isolation took place after approximately 11 days of culture. Vaccine recipients, nucleocapsid antibody negative, had no prior SARS-CoV-2 infection. PBMC cultures contained over 1.5 million cells per well, approximately 9.2 IU/ml IL-2 and roughly 9.5 ug/ml peptides. Both day 3 and day 7 saw half the medium replaced with IL-2 medium. Germline values: CDR1 MNHNS, CDR2 SASEGT. Trimming shortened V by 2 bases and J by 1 base, and 8 bases separated the two germline ends. CDR3 size: 14 residues. TCRdb's table, derived via immunoSEQ multiplex PCR, lists solely in-frame clones and lacks some. The table includes some 41,000 clones, around three quarters detected once.

Study outcomes and limitations: Common cold coronaviruses were cross-recognized by only 1 of 255 vaccine-induced clones in healthy vaccinees. The authors studied few convalescent patients and collected no early post-infection timepoints.

This sample comprised CD4+ T cells from PBMCs cultured with SARS-CoV-2 spike peptides, obtained before COVID-19 vaccination. The V call is TRBV6-1, the J call TRBJ1-2; tentatively, D is TRBD1 (6 bases). The source is a human donor who received a COVID-19 vaccine. CDR3 DNA sequence: TGTGCCAGCAGTGAAACGGGACATAACTATGGCTACACCTTC. Translated: CASSETGHNYGYTF.